This TCR beta chain was documented in a study of patients and donors after allogeneic stem cell transplantation. The CDR3 is 14 amino acids. A single record per CDR3 protein comes from TCRdb applying MiXCR to the RT-PCR reads. The sample includes more than 850,000 distinct CDR3 sequences, around 17% of them seen just once. The chain recombines TRBV21-1 with TRBJ2-1; the table names TRBD2, a call not compared with the DNA. TRBV21-1 is a pseudogene locus. Sequenced sample: blood, either unsorted or a sorted T cell fraction (not recorded which). The sequence derives from a human donor who was either an allogeneic HSCT recipient or a stem cell or donor lymphocyte infusion donor (not recorded which). It is not recorded whose cells these are; they may come from a transplant donor. CDR3 protein: CASSKPRVRDEQFF. DNA for the CDR3: TGTGCCAGCAGCAAGCCGCGGGTACGGGATGAGCAGTTCTTC.